This TCR beta chain was captured in a study of blood T cell repertoires in COVID-19 (dated by TCRdb to 2018 to 2020). About the full investigation: Samples from collaborators originated in the United States, Italy and Spain and spanned both the acute and convalescent phases of COVID-19. The dataset comprised deeply sampled blood TCRbeta repertoires from subjects exposed to, actively infected with, or recovered from COVID-19. A freely available public database, intended as a resource for researchers studying the immune response to SARS-CoV-2, is where the repertoires were released. Nearly every sample came with metadata listing a de-identified subject ID, COVID-19 status, age in years and sex. Where available, HLA class I and class II types were obtained from metadata supplied by the sample provider rather than from assay-based typing. The prospective study material was composed of cDNA or gDNA derived from T cells, B-cell-depleted T cells, or PBMCs. Samples were obtained from the ongoing ImmuneRACE study (first 160 participants) and from 1,254 subjects provided by 6 global collaborators. Findings and caveats that apply to the study as a whole: How much clinical and demographic metadata was included differed by source and by participant, and the metadata was provided uncurated.

V drops 5 bases and J drops 5 bases, leaving 10 bases in between. According to the germline V gene (reference sequence), CDR1 reads MNHEY and CDR2 reads SMNVEV. The CDR3 measures 12 amino acids from cysteine to phenylalanine. Here the CDR3 DNA is all that survives: 36 bases in frame from base 1. Points on this clone: There is no known antigen for this receptor. No per-base quality is available; no much larger clone lies one base away.

Each collaborating institution followed its own protocols to collect whole blood in K2EDTA tubes. For TCRbeta analysis, collaborator samples were shipped as frozen whole blood, as isolated PBMCs, or as DNA extracted from either sample type. TCRbeta CDR3 regions were amplified from genomic DNA by means of the immunoSEQ Assay, a bias-controlled multiplex PCR. The original pipeline was this. The number of nucleated cells in each sample was estimated from the amplification of reference gene primers within the assay. Sequence reads were collapsed and filtered to measure the absolute abundance of every unique TCRbeta CDR3 rearrangement. Productive Simpson clonality was computed per sample as the square root of Simpson's diversity index over productive rearrangements. Held by TCRdb, this immuneACCESS table contains in-frame sequences only and omits some clones. Under half of the omission traces to an unresolved V gene where checked; the cause of the rest is unknown. V and J calls plus clone size are reproduced from that table; the DNA served to infer D and trimming. The sample table holds about half a million clones, of which roughly 85% were seen once. The ten largest make up roughly 3.2% of the sample.

Sequencing used peripheral blood. The sequence was collected from a human donor in a cohort sampled during active COVID-19. Here the chain combines TRBV27 and TRBJ2-7; no D segment can be confidently identified. The DNA reads as follows: TGTGCCAGCAGTCCTTTGAGCCACGAGCAGTACTTC. Its protein reads: CASSPLSHEQYF.